Listed below are T cell receptor beta chains from one sample, sequenced in a study of regulatory T cells in long-lasting Graves disease. TCRdb processed the multiplex PCR reads anew with MiXCR; each CDR3 protein has one entry. The repertoire includes 400,000 to 600,000 distinct CDR3 sequences, under 25% of them detected once, and roughly 7.7% sits in the top ten. The sequencing here drew on peripheral blood mononuclear cells (PBMCs), taken when the disease was refractory, from a patient treated with antithyroid drugs. These receptors came from a female donor with Graves disease. The CDR3 runs from the conserved cysteine through the conserved F or W. The D gene is left open where the match is weak. Some rows mark clone size as missing; the rest say once, few, many or name a class of expanded clone.

CDR3 DNA,CDR3 protein,J gene,V gene,D gene,clone size
TGTGCCAGCAGCCAAGAGGACAGGAACTATGGCTACACCTTC,CASSQEDRNYGYTF,TRBJ1-2,TRBV3-1,TRBD1,many
TGTGCCAGCAGTCCCGGACTAGCGGGGCAAGAGACCCAGTACTTC,CASSPGLAGQETQYF,TRBJ2-5,TRBV27,TRBD2,many
TGTGCCAGCAGCCCGACGTGGGGTCGTGGAACCGGGGAGCTGTTTTTT,CASSPTWGRGTGELFF,TRBJ2-2,TRBV7-9,NA,few
TGTGCCAGCCTTACAGGCCTCATGAACACTGAAGCTTTCTTT,CASLTGLMNTEAFF,TRBJ1-1,TRBV2,NA,many
TGTGCCAGCAGCCTTAGCGGGAGCGGAGAGACCCAGTACTTC,CASSLSGSGETQYF,TRBJ2-5,TRBV7-3,TRBD2,many
TGTGCCAGTAGTATAGATTTCAGGGCTCGGAATCAGCCCCAGCATTTT,CASSIDFRARNQPQHF,TRBJ1-5,TRBV19,NA,few
TGCGCCAGCAGCTTGGTTTCTACCCCTGGAAACACCATATATTTT,CASSLVSTPGNTIYF,TRBJ1-3,TRBV5-1,NA,NA
TGTGCTAGTGGTTTGACCCTCGGAGAGACCCAGTACTTC,CASGLTLGETQYF,TRBJ2-5,TRBV12-5,NA,many
TGTGCCAGCGGTGGACCCAGCTACGAGCAGTACTTC,CASGGPSYEQYF,TRBJ2-7,TRBV2,NA,many
TGTGCCAGCAGTTTATCCCAGGGGAGGAAGACCCAGTACTTC,CASSLSQGRKTQYF,TRBJ2-5,TRBV27,NA,many
TGTGCCAGCGGAACAGGCTACGAGCAGTACTTC,CASGTGYEQYF,TRBJ2-7,TRBV6-1,NA,many
TGCGCCAGCAGCCAAGATGGGGACAGCCCCCAAGAGACCCAGTACTTC,CASSQDGDSPQETQYF,TRBJ2-5,TRBV4-1,TRBD1,NA
TGTGCCACCAGCTATGAACAGGGGGCGCGAAAGTATGGCTACACCTTC,CATSYEQGARKYGYTF,TRBJ1-2,TRBV15,TRBD1,NA
TGTGCCAGCAGCTTCCGTGACAGTCTTGGAAACAATCAGTACTTC,CASSFRDSLGNNQYF,TRBJ2-4,TRBV7-9,NA,NA
TGCAGTGCTCTGGGACTAGCGGGCTCCTACGAGCAGTACTTC,CSALGLAGSYEQYF,TRBJ2-7,TRBV20-1,TRBD2,NA
TGTGCCAGCAGCTTAGGGGGGACGGACACCGGGGAGCTGTTTTTT,CASSLGGTDTGELFF,TRBJ2-2,TRBV11-3,NA,NA
TGTGCCAGCAGCCGGAGTAATCGGAAAGAGACCCAGTACTTC,CASSRSNRKETQYF,TRBJ2-5,TRBV28,NA,many
TGCAGTGCTGGGGGGACATCGCCGGGGAACACTGAAGCTTTCTTT,CSAGGTSPGNTEAFF,TRBJ1-1,TRBV20-1,NA,many
TGTGCCAGCGGTCAGCGAGGAGAAGCCCCCCAGCATTTT,CASGQRGEAPQHF,TRBJ1-5,TRBV28,NA,many
TGCAGTGCTAGTGGGGCAGGACCTATGAACACTGAAGCTTTCTTT,CSASGAGPMNTEAFF,TRBJ1-1,TRBV20-1,NA,many
TGTGCCAGCAGTTTAATAGGGGGCACTGAAGCTTTCTTT,CASSLIGGTEAFF,TRBJ1-1,TRBV27,NA,many
TGTGCCACCCGGTTAAGAGCTCACTTTACTCACGCCAACGTCCTGACTTTC,CATRLRAHFTHANVLTF,TRBJ2-6,TRBV6-1,NA,few
TGTGCCAGCAGGGGGTCTAGCGGGGATCCCCAGTACTTC,CASRGSSGDPQYF,TRBJ2-5,TRBV2,TRBD2,many
TGCAGTGCTTCCGTTGGACTAGCGGGGTTGAACACCGGGGAGCTGTTTTTT,CSASVGLAGLNTGELFF,TRBJ2-2,TRBV20-1,TRBD2,many
TGTGCCAGCAGCGGTGCTAGTGAGGCTTTCTTT,CASSGASEAFF,TRBJ1-1,TRBV2,NA,many
TGTGCCAGCAGTTTTAAGTCCAGGGGGCAATTCAATGAGCAGTTCTTC,CASSFKSRGQFNEQFF,TRBJ2-1,TRBV27,TRBD1,NA
TGCGCCAGCAGCTTTCCCGACAGAGGAAAACTGTTTTTT,CASSFPDRGKLFF,TRBJ1-4,TRBV5-1,NA,many
TGTGCCAGCAGCTTAGCTAGGGGCCCTACGGAGACCCAGTACTTC,CASSLARGPTETQYF,TRBJ2-5,TRBV7-2,NA,many
TGTGCCAGCAGCCGGGACAGACTCTCCTATAATTCACCCCTCCACTTT,CASSRDRLSYNSPLHF,TRBJ1-6,TRBV2,TRBD1,many
TGCAGTGCTAGAGAAGGGGTAGTGAACACTGAAGCTTTCTTT,CSAREGVVNTEAFF,TRBJ1-1,TRBV20-1,NA,few
TGCGCCAGCAGCCAATATGAGGGTACGCAGTATTTT,CASSQYEGTQYF,TRBJ2-3,TRBV4-1,NA,NA
TGTGCCAGCAGTTTTTCCCGGAGCACTGAAGCTTTCTTT,CASSFSRSTEAFF,TRBJ1-1,TRBV28,NA,many
TGTGCCAGCAGACCAACATCGGGGATAAGCGAGGGCGAGCAGTACTTC,CASRPTSGISEGEQYF,TRBJ2-7,TRBV7-6,NA,NA
TGTGCCAGTAAACCCTGGACAGGGACTATCGCTGAAGCTTTCTTT,CASKPWTGTIAEAFF,TRBJ1-1,TRBV19,TRBD1,NA
TGCGCCAGCAGACCTCAGGGGGTTGCGGGCACCGGGGAGCTGTTTTTT,CASRPQGVAGTGELFF,TRBJ2-2,TRBV5-1,TRBD1,NA
TGCAGTGCTAGAATTGGGCTGGCTAGCGGGAGGAGCTCCTACGAGCAGTACTTC,CSARIGLASGRSSYEQYF,TRBJ2-7,TRBV20-1,TRBD2,many
TGCAGCGTTGAAGGGGACAGCTCTAACTATGGCTACACCTTC,CSVEGDSSNYGYTF,TRBJ1-2,TRBV29-1,TRBD1,few
TGTGCCAGCAGTTTAAGAGTAAGACAAGGAATGTATGGCTACACCTTC,CASSLRVRQGMYGYTF,TRBJ1-2,TRBV27,NA,few
TGTGCCACCAGCAGAGATCTGGTCGACAGGGGATCGGGCTACACCTTC,CATSRDLVDRGSGYTF,TRBJ1-2,TRBV15,TRBD1,NA
TGTGCCAGCAGTTTAGCGGTGGGGGGGTCCTACGAGCAGTACTTC,CASSLAVGGSYEQYF,TRBJ2-7,TRBV28,TRBD2,many
TGTGCCAGCAGTTTTGGGGGGGTGGGCGGCAGGCTGCAAGAGACCCAGTACTTC,CASSFGGVGGRLQETQYF,TRBJ2-5,TRBV27,TRBD2,NA
TGCAGCGTTGGAGGCCTGTACCAAGAGACCCAGTACTTC,CSVGGLYQETQYF,TRBJ2-5,TRBV29-1,NA,few
TGTGCCAGCAGTTGGGACTACGAGCAGTACTTC,CASSWDYEQYF,TRBJ2-7,TRBV28,NA,many
TGTGCCAGCAGCGACTCGGGATCCTACGAGCAGTACTTC,CASSDSGSYEQYF,TRBJ2-7,TRBV27,NA,many
TGTGCCAGCAGCTCGGGACTAGAAAGGGGAGATACGCAGTATTTT,CASSSGLERGDTQYF,TRBJ2-3,TRBV7-9,TRBD2,NA
TGTGCCAGTAGTATGGTGCGGGAGCGCGAGCAGTACTTC,CASSMVREREQYF,TRBJ2-7,TRBV19,TRBD2,NA
TGTGCCAGCAGTGTTGGGGGTCGGGACGAGCAGTACTTC,CASSVGGRDEQYF,TRBJ2-7,TRBV2,NA,many
TGCAGCGTCACCGGGACTAGCGTTCCCTACGAGCAGTACTTC,CSVTGTSVPYEQYF,TRBJ2-7,TRBV29-1,TRBD2,many
TGTGCCAGCAGGGTCCTACCGAACACTGAAGCTTTCTTT,CASRVLPNTEAFF,TRBJ1-1,TRBV7-9,NA,few
TGCAGTGTCCGCGGGGATTCGACACCCCTCCACTTT,CSVRGDSTPLHF,TRBJ1-6,TRBV20-1,NA,few
TGTGCCAGCAGTTACGATCACAGGGGGAACACTGAAGCTTTCTTT,CASSYDHRGNTEAFF,TRBJ1-1,TRBV6-5,TRBD1,many
TGTGCCAGCAACCATCGACAGGGACAGGGGAACGGCTACACCTTC,CASNHRQGQGNGYTF,TRBJ1-2,TRBV7-9,TRBD1,NA
TGTGCCAGCAGTTTATCGACAGGGACCACTGAAGCTTTCTTT,CASSLSTGTTEAFF,TRBJ1-1,TRBV28,TRBD1,many
TGTGCCAGCATCGCGGACAGGTTCCTCTCTGGGGCCAACGTCCTGACTTTC,CASIADRFLSGANVLTF,TRBJ2-6,TRBV6-1,TRBD1,many
TGTGCCATCAGTGGGTCGACAGGGCTGGCTGGAAACACCATATATTTT,CAISGSTGLAGNTIYF,TRBJ1-3,TRBV10-3,TRBD1,many
TGTGCCAGCAGTTCACAGGGGGGAACTGTAAAACTGTTTTTC,CASSSQGGTVKLFF,TRBJ1-4,TRBV12-3/TRBV12-4,TRBD1,NA
TGTGCCACCAGTGAGAGGGCGCGAGGGGCCAACGTCCTGACTTTC,CATSERARGANVLTF,TRBJ2-6,TRBV24-1,NA,NA